Shown below are 26 T cell receptor beta chains from a single sample sequenced in a study of shared clonotypes between healthy human individuals (dated by TCRdb to about 2020). The library came from the immunoSEQ multiplex PCR assay. TCRdb took this table from immuneACCESS and kept in-frame rearrangements with V and J called. Such tables lack part of the clones; where checked against another copy, unresolved V genes explain under half of the gap, and the rest is unexplained. The sample table shows some 1 million clones, and 65% to 80% are seen once. The ten largest account for approximately 1.5% of the sample. The sequencing input was memory CD4+ T cells sorted from blood. The intended sense of this specimen's cell subset or site label: CD45RA-negative fraction. All receptors derive from a man aged 18 to 29 in good health.

This clone has at least ten counts. The chain employs TRBV6-5 and TRBJ2-1; 8 bases map to TRBD2. CDR3 length equals 15 residues. With 0 bases clipped from V and 3 bases from J, the junction kept 1 base outside the gene matches. The germline gives CDR1 MNHEY, CDR2 SVGAGI. CDR3 DNA: TGTGCCAGCAGTTACTCGCGGGGGGACTACAATGAGCAGTTCTTC. Protein: CASSYSRGDYNEQFF.

The chain couples TRBV27 to TRBJ2-7; 9 bases are a match to TRBD1. V was pared by 8 bases and J by 2 bases, with 7 bases of the junction left unmatched. The CDR3 runs to 14 residues. CDR1 is MNHEY and CDR2 is SMNVEV in the germline V gene (reference sequence). The CDR3 nucleotides read TGTGCCAGCCGCCCAGGACAGGGGCCCTACGAGCAGTACTTC. It yields the protein CASRPGQGPYEQYF.

To note about this clone: At the DNA level, this CDR3 is encoded by other sequences in the same sample as well. The rearrangement joins TRBV30 to TRBJ2-3; D unresolved. Trimming took 0 bases from V and 1 from J, leaving 5 bases between them. This CDR3 spans 13 amino acids. From germline, CDR1 is GTSNPN and CDR2 SVGIG (reference sequence). The DNA of the CDR3 is TGTGCCTGGAGTGTTGGGGGCACAGATACGCAGTATTTT. Protein: CAWSVGGTDTQYF.

V gene TRBV29-1 combines with J gene TRBJ2-7, with D perhaps TRBD1 or TRBD2 (5 bases each). Trimming took off 7 bases at V and 5 bases at J, with 15 bases between the two ends. This CDR3 has 12 amino acids. Germline V CDR1 and CDR2: SQVTM, ANQGSEA. CDR3 DNA sequence: TGCAGCGGGGGACGGCAGTACGACGAGCAGTACTTC. The encoded protein is CSGGRQYDEQYF.

In this sample, this clone turned up many times. The same CDR3 can be traced to other DNA sequences in this sample. The chain is built from TRBV28 and TRBJ1-5; D remains unclear. V lost 2 bases and J 7 bases, leaving 9 bases between the germline ends. The CDR3 runs to 13 residues. CDR1 is MDHEN and CDR2 is SYDVKM in the germline V gene. CDR3 sequence: CASSLGDRQPQHF. The CDR3 nucleotides are TGTGCCAGCAGTTTAGGGGATAGGCAGCCCCAGCATTTT.

The chain joins TRBV6-6 to TRBJ2-7; no definite D call. The V gene lost 2 bases and the J gene lost 0 bases, with 8 bases spanning the gap. Germline V gene lookup returns CDR1 MNHNY and CDR2 SVGAGI (reference sequence). This CDR3 spans 14 amino acids. The CDR3, as DNA: TGTGCCAGCAGTTACAGAGGAAACTCCTACGAGCAGTACTTC. This gives the protein CASSYRGNSYEQYF.

Only one count was recorded for this clone. V usage is TRBV2 and J usage is TRBJ2-1, with D possibly being TRBD2 (5 bases). V lost 9 bases and J 9 bases, leaving 18 bases between the germline ends. CDR1 is SNHLY and CDR2 is FYNNEI in the germline V gene. CDR3 size: 13 residues. Here the CDR3 DNA reads TGTGCCAGTGACGGGTCGGGCCGGGGTGAGCAGTTCTTC. Its translation: CASDGSGRGEQFF.

Written as DNA, the CDR3 is TGTGCCAGCAGTTACGCCGGGGGCCTGTACGAGCAGTACTTC. Translation gives CASSYAGGLYEQYF. The rearrangement links TRBV6-5 to TRBJ2-7, with D perhaps assigned TRBD1 or TRBD2 (6 bases each). V was trimmed by 2 bases and J by 4 bases, leaving 12 bases between them. Germline-derived CDR1 and CDR2 are MNHEY and SVGAGI. CDR3 size: 14 residues.

The chain combines TRBV27 with TRBJ1-3, with a weak D call TRBD1 (6 bases). This CDR3 region has 18 residues. Trimming took 2 bases from V and 0 from J, leaving 17 bases between them. From germline, CDR1 is MNHEY and CDR2 SMNVEV (reference sequence). The CDR3 protein is CASSLEAGANLSGNTIYF. CDR3 nucleotide sequence: TGTGCCAGCAGTTTAGAGGCAGGGGCAAACCTCTCTGGAAACACCATATATTTT.

The CDR3 here is CASSLALGAREKLFF. The CDR3 DNA follows: TGTGCCAGCAGTTTAGCCCTGGGGGCTCGGGAAAAACTGTTTTTT. V is TRBV27 and J is TRBJ1-4, with TRBD1 as a possible D gene (6 bases). The length of the CDR3 is 15 residues. The V gene's germline CDR1 is MNHEY and CDR2 SMNVEV (reference sequence). V gave up 2 bases and J gave up 8 bases, with 15 bases separating them.

V gene TRBV6-1 combines with J gene TRBJ2-1, with D perhaps TRBD1 (6 bases). The CDR3 length is 17 residues. Trimming stripped 3 bases from V and 7 bases from J, with 22 bases between. Germline V CDR1 and CDR2: MNHNS, SASEGT. CDR3 sequence reads: CASSDEKRRMGANEQFF. CDR3 coding DNA: TGTGCCAGCAGTGACGAAAAGCGGCGAATGGGGGCTAATGAGCAGTTCTTC.

The table lists this clone with a few counts. This chain uses TRBV30 with TRBJ1-6, with D possibly TRBD1 on 5 matching bases. The CDR3 loop spans 15 amino acids. Germline CDR1 reads GTSNPN; CDR2 reads SVGIG (reference sequence). V was cut by 7 bases and J by 8 bases, with 21 bases left in between. The CDR3, as DNA: TGTGCCTATCACGGGGGAGGCTTTTCGGATTCACCCCTCCACTTT. Its protein product is CAYHGGGFSDSPLHF.

This chain connects TRBV6-1 to TRBJ1-2; 8 bases agree with TRBD1. Germline V gives CDR1 MNHNS, CDR2 SASEGT. With V trimmed by 4 bases and J by 5 bases, 3 bases remained unmatched. The CDR3 spans 13 residues. CDR3 in amino acids: CASSGTGLYGYTF. The CDR3 DNA is TGTGCCAGCAGTGGGACAGGGCTTTATGGCTACACCTTC.

V gene TRBV30 combines with J gene TRBJ2-5; D uncertain. V lost 4 bases and J 5 bases, leaving 11 bases between the germline ends. The CDR3 runs 12 residues. Germline CDR1 and CDR2: GTSNPN and SVGIG (reference sequence). In DNA form, the CDR3 reads TGTGCCTGGAACCGGGCGCGGGAGACCCAGTACTTC. The encoded protein is CAWNRARETQYF.

This rearrangement joins TRBV6-1 to TRBJ1-6; D is uncertain. Trimming shortened V by 8 bases and J by 0 bases, and 11 bases separated the two germline ends. The CDR3 contains 15 residues. Germline V gives CDR1 MNHNS, CDR2 SASEGT. DNA of the CDR3: TGTGCCAGCCAAACGGGGATCTCCTATAATTCACCCCTCCACTTT. This encodes CASQTGISYNSPLHF.

The chain recombines TRBV10-3 with TRBJ2-1; TRBD2 agrees at 10 bases. The CDR3 is 15 amino acids. Germline-derived CDR1 and CDR2 are ENHRY and SYGVKD. J was trimmed by 8 bases and V by 2 bases; bases with no gene match: 6. Written as DNA, the CDR3 is TGTGCCATCAGTGAGCCCTCTAGCGGGAGTCATGAGCAGTTCTTC. This codes for CAISEPSSGSHEQFF.

V is TRBV7-9 and J is TRBJ2-7; weak D call: TRBD1 (6 bases). Germline values: CDR1 SEHNR, CDR2 FQNEAQ (reference sequence). V lost 1 base and J lost 2, with 9 bases in between. The CDR3 extends over 14 amino acids. CDR3 region: CASSLGTDTYEQYF. The DNA of the CDR3 is TGTGCCAGCAGCTTAGGGACAGACACCTACGAGCAGTACTTC.

This clone has just one count. In nucleotides, the CDR3 is TGCGCCAGCAGCCGCGGACTAGCGGGAACCTACGAGCAGTACTTC. It encodes CASSRGLAGTYEQYF. The chain recombines TRBV4-3 with TRBJ2-7, with TRBD2 matching over 12 bases. CDR3 length: 15 amino acids. Trimming removed 4 bases from V and 2 bases from J; junction bases left unmatched: 3. From germline, CDR1 is LGHNA and CDR2 YSLEER.

The genes are TRBV5-4 and TRBJ2-7; 8 nucleotides match TRBD1. This CDR3 is 15 amino acids long. Germline values: CDR1 SGHNT, CDR2 YYREEE (reference sequence). J lost 3 bases, V lost 4 bases, and 9 bases had no gene match. The CDR3 sequence: CASSGGGQVLYEQYF. CDR3 in DNA: TGTGCCAGCAGCGGTGGGGGACAGGTTCTCTACGAGCAGTACTTC.

The chain links TRBV18 to TRBJ1-4; no clear D gene. V was cut by 2 bases and J by 0 bases, with 7 bases left in between. This CDR3 region has 15 residues. Per the germline V gene, CDR1 is KGHSH and CDR2 is LQKENI. The CDR3 region has the DNA TGTGCCAGCTCACCAACGGCGGCAACTAATGAAAAACTGTTTTTT. Protein sequence: CASSPTAATNEKLFF.

The genes are TRBV6-1 and TRBJ2-7, with TRBD1 identical over 8 bases. Trimming removed 4 bases from V and 2 bases from J; junction bases left unmatched: 10. Germline CDR1 MNHNS, CDR2 SASEGT. The CDR3 loop spans 16 amino acids. The CDR3 nucleotides are TGTGCCAGCAGTGGACCAACAGGGGGAGGACCCTACGAGCAGTACTTC. Translated: CASSGPTGGGPYEQYF.

A few counts support this clone. The chain employs TRBV9 and TRBJ2-2, with D perhaps given as TRBD1 or TRBD2 (6 bases each). Germline loops: CDR1 SGDLS, CDR2 YYNGEE. The CDR3 has 14 residues. The V end was cut by 7 bases, the J end by 6 bases, with 16 bases between. Written as DNA, the CDR3 is TGTGCCAGCCGCCGGGGGCGTGTCGCCGGGGAGCTGTTTTTT. It yields the protein CASRRGRVAGELFF.

This clone has more than one count but fewer than ten. This chain connects TRBV5-6 to TRBJ1-2, with 9 bases lining up with TRBD1. The CDR3 is 17 residues long. Trimming removed 0 bases from V and 6 bases from J; junction bases left unmatched: 12. CDR1 and CDR2 from the germline V gene are SGHDT and YYEEEE. CDR3 in amino acids: CASSLGLTGGRMDGYTF. CDR3 nucleotide sequence: TGTGCCAGCAGCTTGGGCCTGACAGGGGGGCGGATGGATGGCTACACCTTC.

V and J are TRBV7-2 and TRBJ2-3; D perhaps matches TRBD2 (6 bases). Germline CDR1 is SGHTA and CDR2 is FQGNSA. The length of the CDR3 is 17 residues. The V gene lost 5 bases and the J gene lost 3 bases, with 21 bases spanning the gap. The CDR3 DNA is TGTGCCAGCAGCGCCCTTGGGCTAGCGAGTCCTACAGATACGCAGTATTTT. Translating gives CASSALGLASPTDTQYF.

This clone was recorded a few times. The chain carries TRBV19 and TRBJ2-7; 10 nucleotides match TRBD2. Per germline, CDR1 LNHDA and CDR2 SQIVND (reference sequence). The CDR3 contains 15 residues. With 5 bases clipped from V and 3 bases from J, the junction kept 7 bases outside the gene matches. CDR3 sequence reads: CASSVIAGGLYEQYF. In DNA, the CDR3 is TGTGCCAGTAGTGTCATAGCGGGAGGCCTCTACGAGCAGTACTTC.

The chain carries TRBV7-9 and TRBJ2-5; no firm D call. The CDR3 totals 14 residues. Trimming shortened V by 1 base and J by 5 bases, and 11 bases separated the two germline ends. The germline gives CDR1 SEHNR, CDR2 FQNEAQ (reference sequence). CDR3 DNA sequence: TGTGCCAGCAGCTTAGTGCGGACGCGGGAGACCCAGTACTTC. As protein: CASSLVRTRETQYF.